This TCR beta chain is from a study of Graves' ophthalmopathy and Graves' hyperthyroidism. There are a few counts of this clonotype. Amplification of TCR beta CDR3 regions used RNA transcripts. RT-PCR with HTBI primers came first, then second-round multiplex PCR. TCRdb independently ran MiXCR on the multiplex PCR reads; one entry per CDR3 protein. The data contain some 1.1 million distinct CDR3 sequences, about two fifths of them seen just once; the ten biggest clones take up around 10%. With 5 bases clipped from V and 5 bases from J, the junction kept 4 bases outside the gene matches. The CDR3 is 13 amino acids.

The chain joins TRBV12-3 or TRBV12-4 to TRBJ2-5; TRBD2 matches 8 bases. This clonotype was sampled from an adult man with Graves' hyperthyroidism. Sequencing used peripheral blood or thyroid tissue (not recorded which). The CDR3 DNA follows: TGTGCCAGCAGTAGCGGGAGTCCGGAGACCCAGTACTTC. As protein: CASSSGSPETQYF.